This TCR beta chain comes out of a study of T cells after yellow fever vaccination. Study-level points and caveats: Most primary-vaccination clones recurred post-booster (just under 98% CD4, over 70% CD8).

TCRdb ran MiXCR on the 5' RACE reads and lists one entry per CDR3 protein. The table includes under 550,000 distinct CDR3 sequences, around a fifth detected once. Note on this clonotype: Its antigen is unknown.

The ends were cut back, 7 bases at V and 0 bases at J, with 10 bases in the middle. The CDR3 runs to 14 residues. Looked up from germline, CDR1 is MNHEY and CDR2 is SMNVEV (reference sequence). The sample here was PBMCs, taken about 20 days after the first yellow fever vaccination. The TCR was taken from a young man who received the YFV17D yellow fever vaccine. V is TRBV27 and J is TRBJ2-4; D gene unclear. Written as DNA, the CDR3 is TGTGCCAGCACGGCCCGTGGAGCCAAAAACATTCAGTACTTC. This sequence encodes CASTARGAKNIQYF.